Listed here are 4 T cell receptor beta chains from one sample, sequenced in a study of radiotherapy plus CTLA-4 blockade in lung cancer (dated by TCRdb to the late 2010s). The protocol used for the library was the immunoSEQ multiplex PCR assay. This is the immuneACCESS table as TCRdb keeps it, with only in-frame sequences that have V and J called. A part of the clones is gone; compared with another copy, unresolved V genes explain less than half, and the rest is unexplained. The sample table shows tens of thousands of clones, and roughly 87% are seen once. The ten largest clones capture 0.65% to 0.95% of the sample. Material: peripheral blood, obtained from a patient treated with radiotherapy plus ipilimumab. Receptors were obtained from a human donor with non-small cell lung cancer who had stable disease on radiotherapy plus ipilimumab.

The rearrangement joins TRBV29-1 to TRBJ1-1; weak D call: TRBD1 (6 bases). Trimming left V 4 bases short and J 3 bases short, with 9 bases between. Germline values: CDR1 SQVTM, CDR2 ANQGSEA. The CDR3 contains 12 residues. CDR3: CSVVGADTEAFF. The CDR3 DNA is TGCAGCGTTGTGGGGGCTGACACTGAAGCTTTCTTT.

This clone was seen only a few times. The rearrangement links TRBV28 to TRBJ1-5, with D possibly being TRBD1 (5 bases). Germline values: CDR1 MDHEN, CDR2 SYDVKM. The CDR3 runs 13 residues. The V end lost 3 bases, the J end lost 6 bases, and 9 bases lay between the germline ends. The CDR3 is CASSLGGVQPQHF. The CDR3 DNA follows: TGTGCCAGCAGTTTGGGGGGGGTTCAGCCCCAGCATTTT.

V is TRBV7-3 and J is TRBJ2-2; 11 nucleotides match TRBD1. This CDR3 comprises 17 residues. Germline assignment: CDR1 SGHTA and CDR2 FQGTGA. With 5 bases clipped from V and 6 bases from J, the junction kept 11 bases outside the gene matches. In DNA form, the CDR3 reads TGTGCCAGCAGCCCCCGCCTGGGACAGGGGGAAGCCGGGGAGCTGTTTTTT. As protein: CASSPRLGQGEAGELFF.

The chain recombines TRBV19 with TRBJ2-5, with unresolved D. V lost 5 bases and J 4 bases, leaving 17 bases between the germline ends. The germline V gene encodes CDR1 LNHDA and CDR2 SQIVND (reference sequence). This CDR3 contains 15 residues. CDR3: CASSLSTLFGETQYF. CDR3 nucleotides: TGTGCCAGTAGTCTATCGACCCTCTTTGGAGAGACCCAGTACTTC.